The clone carrying this TCR beta chain was seen at least ten times. In TCRdb, the RT-PCR reads were re-called with MiXCR into one record per CDR3 protein. The repertoire holds 650,000 to 800,000 distinct CDR3 sequences, with 12% to 15% as singletons. This TCR derives from a female donor in good health, serving as a healthy control. The sample was memory CD4+ T cells from blood.

The CDR3 nucleotides read TGTGCCATAACCTCTAGCGGGAGGGATGGGTACGAGCAGTACTTC. Residues: CAITSSGRDGYEQYF. The V gene is TRBV12-3 or TRBV12-4, the J gene TRBJ2-7, with TRBD2 matching over 12 bases. There are 15 residues in the CDR3. V shed 10 bases and J 4 bases; nucleotides not matched to a gene: 11.